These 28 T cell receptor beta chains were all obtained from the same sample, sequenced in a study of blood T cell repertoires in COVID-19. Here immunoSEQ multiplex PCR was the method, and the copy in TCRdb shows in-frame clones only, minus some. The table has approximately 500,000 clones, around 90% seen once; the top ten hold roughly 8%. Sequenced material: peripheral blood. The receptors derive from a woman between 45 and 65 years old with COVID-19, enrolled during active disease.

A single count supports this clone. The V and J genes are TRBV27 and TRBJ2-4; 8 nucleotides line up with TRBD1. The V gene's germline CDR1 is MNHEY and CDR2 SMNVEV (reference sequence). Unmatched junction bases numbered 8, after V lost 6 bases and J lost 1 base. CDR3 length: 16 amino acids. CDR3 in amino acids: CASRGTGEVAKNIQYF. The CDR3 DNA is TGTGCCAGCAGGGGGACAGGCGAGGTGGCCAAAAACATTCAGTACTTC.

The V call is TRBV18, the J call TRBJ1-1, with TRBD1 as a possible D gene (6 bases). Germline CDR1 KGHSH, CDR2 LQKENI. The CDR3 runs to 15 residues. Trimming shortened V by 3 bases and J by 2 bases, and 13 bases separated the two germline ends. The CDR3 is CASSPLKTGNTEAFF. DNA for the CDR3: TGTGCCAGCTCACCTCTCAAGACAGGAAACACTGAAGCTTTCTTT.

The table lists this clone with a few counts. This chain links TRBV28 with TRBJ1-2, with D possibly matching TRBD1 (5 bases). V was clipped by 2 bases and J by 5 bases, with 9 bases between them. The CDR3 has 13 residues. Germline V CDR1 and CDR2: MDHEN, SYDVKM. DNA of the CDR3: TGTGCCAGCAGTTTACGTCGGGGGTATGGCTACACCTTC. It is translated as CASSLRRGYGYTF.

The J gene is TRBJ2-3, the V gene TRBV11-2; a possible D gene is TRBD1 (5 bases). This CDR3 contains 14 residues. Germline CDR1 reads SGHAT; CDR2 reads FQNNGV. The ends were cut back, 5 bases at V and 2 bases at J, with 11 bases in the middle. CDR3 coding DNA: TGTGCCAGCAGCCCCAAGGGGATCACAGATACGCAGTATTTT. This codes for CASSPKGITDTQYF.

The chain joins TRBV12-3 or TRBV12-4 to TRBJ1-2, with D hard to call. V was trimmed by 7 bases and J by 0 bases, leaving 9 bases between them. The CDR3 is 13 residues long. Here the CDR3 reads CASKRGSNYGYTF. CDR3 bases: TGTGCCAGCAAGCGGGGATCTAACTATGGCTACACCTTC.

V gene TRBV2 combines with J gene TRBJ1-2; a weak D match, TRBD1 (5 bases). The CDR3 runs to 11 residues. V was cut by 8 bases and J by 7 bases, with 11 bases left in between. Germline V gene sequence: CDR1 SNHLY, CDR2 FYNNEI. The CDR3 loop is CASSGTFGYTF. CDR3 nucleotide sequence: TGTGCCAGCTCCGGGACTTTTGGCTACACCTTC.

CDR3 sequence (DNA): TGTGCCAGCAGTCCTCCCCGGACAGGACGGGGCTACACCTTC. Translating gives CASSPPRTGRGYTF. The chain employs TRBV28 and TRBJ1-2; TRBD1 aligns across 7 bases. With V trimmed by 5 bases and J by 8 bases, 11 bases remained unmatched. CDR3 length equals 14 residues. CDR1 is MDHEN and CDR2 is SYDVKM in the germline V gene.

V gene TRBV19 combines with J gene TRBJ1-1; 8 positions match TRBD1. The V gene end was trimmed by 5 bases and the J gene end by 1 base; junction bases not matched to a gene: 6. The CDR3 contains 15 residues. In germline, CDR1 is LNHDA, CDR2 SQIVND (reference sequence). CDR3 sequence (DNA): TGTGCCAGTAGTTTGATACAGGGGGGGAACACTGAAGCTTTCTTT. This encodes CASSLIQGGNTEAFF.

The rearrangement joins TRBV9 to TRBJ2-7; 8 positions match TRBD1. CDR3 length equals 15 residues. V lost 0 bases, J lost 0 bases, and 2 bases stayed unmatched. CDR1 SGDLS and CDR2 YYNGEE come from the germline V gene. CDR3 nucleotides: TGTGCCAGCAGCGTAGGGACAGGGCCCTCCTACGAGCAGTACTTC. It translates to CASSVGTGPSYEQYF.

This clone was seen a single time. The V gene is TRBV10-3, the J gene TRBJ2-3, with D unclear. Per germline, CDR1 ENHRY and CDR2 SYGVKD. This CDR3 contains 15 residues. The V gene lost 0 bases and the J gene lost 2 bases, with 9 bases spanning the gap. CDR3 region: CAISESAQYTDTQYF. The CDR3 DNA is TGTGCCATCAGTGAGTCGGCACAGTACACAGATACGCAGTATTTT.

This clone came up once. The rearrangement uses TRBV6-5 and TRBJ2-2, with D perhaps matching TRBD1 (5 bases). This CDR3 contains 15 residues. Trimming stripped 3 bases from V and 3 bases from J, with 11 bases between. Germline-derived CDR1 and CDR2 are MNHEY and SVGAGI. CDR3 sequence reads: CASSYWGLDTGELFF. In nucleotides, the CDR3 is TGTGCCAGCAGTTATTGGGGCTTAGACACCGGGGAGCTGTTTTTT.

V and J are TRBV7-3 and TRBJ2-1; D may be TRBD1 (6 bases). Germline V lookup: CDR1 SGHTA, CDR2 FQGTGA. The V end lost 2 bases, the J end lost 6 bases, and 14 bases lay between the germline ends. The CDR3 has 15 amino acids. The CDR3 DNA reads TGTGCCAGCAGCTTATGGACAGCGGAGGCCAATGAGCAGTTCTTC. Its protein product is CASSLWTAEANEQFF.

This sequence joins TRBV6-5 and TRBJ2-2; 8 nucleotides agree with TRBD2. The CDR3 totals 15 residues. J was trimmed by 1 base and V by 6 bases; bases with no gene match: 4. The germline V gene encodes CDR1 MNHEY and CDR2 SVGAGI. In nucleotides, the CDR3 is TGTGCCAGCAGCTATAGCGGGGTGAACACCGGGGAGCTGTTTTTT. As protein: CASSYSGVNTGELFF.

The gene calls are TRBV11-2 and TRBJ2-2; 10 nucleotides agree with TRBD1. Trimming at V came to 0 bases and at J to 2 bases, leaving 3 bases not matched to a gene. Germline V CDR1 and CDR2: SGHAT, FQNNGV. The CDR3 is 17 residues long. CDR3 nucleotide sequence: TGTGCCAGCAGCTTAGACCGACAGGGGGCTAACACCGGGGAGCTGTTTTTT. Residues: CASSLDRQGANTGELFF. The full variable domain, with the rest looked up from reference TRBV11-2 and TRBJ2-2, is EAGVAQSPRYKIIEKRQSVAFWCNPISGHATLYWYQQILGQGPKLLIQFQNNGVVDDSQLPKDRFSAERLKGVDSTLKIQPAKLEDSAVYLCASSLDRQGANTGELFFGEGSRLTVL.

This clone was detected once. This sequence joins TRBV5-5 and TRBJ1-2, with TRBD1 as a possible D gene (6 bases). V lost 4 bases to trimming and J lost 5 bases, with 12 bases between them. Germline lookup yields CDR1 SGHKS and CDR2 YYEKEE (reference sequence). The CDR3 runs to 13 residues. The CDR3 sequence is CASSPVDSYGYTF. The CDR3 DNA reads TGTGCCAGCAGCCCCGTGGACAGTTATGGCTACACCTTC.

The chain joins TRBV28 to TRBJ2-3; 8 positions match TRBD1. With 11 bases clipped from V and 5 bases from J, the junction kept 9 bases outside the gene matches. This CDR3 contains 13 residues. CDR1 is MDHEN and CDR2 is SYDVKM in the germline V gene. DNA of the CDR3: TGTGCCGCCAGACAGGGGTCAGTAGATACGCAGTATTTT. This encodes CAARQGSVDTQYF.

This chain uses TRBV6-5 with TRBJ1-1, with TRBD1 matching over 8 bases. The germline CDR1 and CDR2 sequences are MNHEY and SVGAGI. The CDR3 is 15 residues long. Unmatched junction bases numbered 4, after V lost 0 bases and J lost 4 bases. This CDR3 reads CASSYSKDRVTEAFF. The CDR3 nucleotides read TGTGCCAGCAGTTACTCGAAGGACAGGGTCACTGAAGCTTTCTTT.

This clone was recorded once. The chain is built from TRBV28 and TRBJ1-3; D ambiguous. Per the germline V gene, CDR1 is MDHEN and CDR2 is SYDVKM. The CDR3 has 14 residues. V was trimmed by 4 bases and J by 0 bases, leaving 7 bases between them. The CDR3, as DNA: TGTGCCAGCAGTTCACAGTCCTCTGGAAACACCATATATTTT. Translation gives CASSSQSSGNTIYF.

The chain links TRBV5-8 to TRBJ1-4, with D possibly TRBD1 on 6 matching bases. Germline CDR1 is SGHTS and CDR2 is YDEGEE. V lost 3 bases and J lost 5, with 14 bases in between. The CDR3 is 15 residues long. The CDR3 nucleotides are TGTGCCAGCAGCTCTGGACAGCTCCTCAATGAAAAACTGTTTTTT. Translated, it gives CASSSGQLLNEKLFF.

The CDR3 loop is CASRNRNTEAFF. The CDR3 region has the DNA TGTGCCAGCAGGAACAGGAACACTGAAGCTTTCTTT. The rearrangement joins TRBV6-5 to TRBJ1-1; D remains ambiguous. Germline CDR1 and CDR2: MNHEY and SVGAGI. This CDR3 has 12 amino acids. V lost 6 bases to trimming and J lost 1 base, with 6 bases between them.

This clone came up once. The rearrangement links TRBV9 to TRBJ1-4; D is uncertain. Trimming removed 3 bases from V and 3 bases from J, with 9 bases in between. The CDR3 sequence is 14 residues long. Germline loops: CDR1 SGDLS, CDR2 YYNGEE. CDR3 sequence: CASSGIQPNEKLFF. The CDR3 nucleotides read TGTGCCAGCAGCGGTATACAGCCTAATGAAAAACTGTTTTTT.

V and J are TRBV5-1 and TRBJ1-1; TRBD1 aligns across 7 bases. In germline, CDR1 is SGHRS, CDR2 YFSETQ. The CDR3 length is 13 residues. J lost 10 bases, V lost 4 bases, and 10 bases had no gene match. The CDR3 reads CASSQGGRAGAFF. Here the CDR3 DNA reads TGCGCCAGCAGCCAAGGGGGCCGAGCTGGAGCTTTCTTT. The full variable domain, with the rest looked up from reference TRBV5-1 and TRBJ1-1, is KAGVTQTPRYLIKTRGQQVTLSCSPISGHRSVSWYQQTPGQGLQFLFEYFSETQRNKGNFPGRFSGRQFSNSRSEMNVSTLELGDSALYLCASSQGGRAGAFFGQGTRLTVV.

The DNA of the CDR3 is TGCGCCAGCCTTAGCTCCTATAATTCACCCCTCCACTTT. Translating gives CASLSSYNSPLHF. The chain is built from TRBV10-2 and TRBJ1-6, with D unresolved. Per germline, CDR1 WSHSY and CDR2 SAAADI. Trimming pared 8 bases from V and 0 bases from J, leaving 5 bases between. The CDR3 sequence is 13 residues long.

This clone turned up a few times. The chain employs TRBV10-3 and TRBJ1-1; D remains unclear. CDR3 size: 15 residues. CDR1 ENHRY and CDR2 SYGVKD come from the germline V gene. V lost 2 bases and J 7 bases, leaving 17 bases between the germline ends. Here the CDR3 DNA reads TGTGCCATCAGTGAGGGGAGATCAAGAGGGCATGAAGCTTTCTTT. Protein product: CAISEGRSRGHEAFF.

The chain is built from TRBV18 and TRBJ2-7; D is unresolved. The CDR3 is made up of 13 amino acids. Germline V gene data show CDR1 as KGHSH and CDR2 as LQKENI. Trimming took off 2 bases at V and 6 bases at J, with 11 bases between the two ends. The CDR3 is CASSPDLASEQYF. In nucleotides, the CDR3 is TGTGCCAGCTCACCAGATTTGGCATCCGAGCAGTACTTC.

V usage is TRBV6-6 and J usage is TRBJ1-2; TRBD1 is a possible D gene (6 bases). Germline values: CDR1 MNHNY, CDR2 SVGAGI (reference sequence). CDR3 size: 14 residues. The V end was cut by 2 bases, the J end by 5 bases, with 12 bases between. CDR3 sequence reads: CASSYGSQGYGYTF. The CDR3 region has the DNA TGTGCCAGCAGTTACGGCAGTCAGGGGTATGGCTACACCTTC.

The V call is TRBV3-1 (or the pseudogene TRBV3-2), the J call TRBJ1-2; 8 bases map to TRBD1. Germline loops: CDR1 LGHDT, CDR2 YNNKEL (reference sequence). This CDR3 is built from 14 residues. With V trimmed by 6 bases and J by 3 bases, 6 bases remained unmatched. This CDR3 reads CASSLQTGDYGYTF. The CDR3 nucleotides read TGTGCCAGCAGTCTACAGACAGGGGACTATGGCTACACCTTC.

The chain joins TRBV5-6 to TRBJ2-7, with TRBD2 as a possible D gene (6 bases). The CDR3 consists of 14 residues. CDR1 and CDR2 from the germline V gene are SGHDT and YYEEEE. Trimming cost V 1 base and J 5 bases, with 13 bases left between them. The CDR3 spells CASSLSGGADEQYF. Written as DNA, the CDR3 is TGTGCCAGCAGCTTGTCAGGAGGGGCCGACGAGCAGTACTTC. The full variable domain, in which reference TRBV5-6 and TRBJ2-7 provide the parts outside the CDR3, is DAGVTQSPTHLIKTRGQQVTLRCSPKSGHDTVSWYQQALGQGPQFIFQYYEEEERQRGNFPDRFSGHQFPNYSSELNVNALLLGDSALYLCASSLSGGADEQYFGPGTRLTVT.